These T cell receptor beta chains were read from a single sample in a study of blood T cell repertoires in COVID-19. The protocol was immunoSEQ multiplex PCR, while the TCRdb copy is restricted to in-frame clones and leaves out a portion. This table has about 230,000 clones, more than 65% appearing once. Sample: peripheral blood. These TCRs come from a woman older than 75 with acute or convalescent COVID-19. Each CDR3 is given with its conserved first and last residue. The order of the fields is V gene, J gene, clone size, D gene, CDR3 protein, CDR3 DNA. D genes are given only for firm matches. Where a row states a size, it is once, few, many or the class of an expanded clone; other rows omit it.

>TRBV7-8|TRBJ2-4|-|TRBD1
CASSGPGQGGIQYF
TGTGCCAGCAGCGGCCCGGGACAGGGGGGCATTCAGTACTTC
>TRBV3-1/TRBV3-2|TRBJ2-4|-|-
CASSQDTLAKNIQYF
TGTGCCAGCAGCCAAGATACATTAGCCAAAAACATTCAGTACTTC
>TRBV10-2|TRBJ2-2|-|TRBD2
CASSRTSGGGGELFF
TGCGCCAGCAGTCGGACTAGCGGGGGGGGCGGGGAGCTGTTTTTT
>TRBV6-1|TRBJ2-1|-|-
CASSEERGWGEQFF
TGTGCCAGCAGTGAAGAGAGGGGGTGGGGTGAGCAGTTCTTC
>TRBV7-9|TRBJ1-6|-|-
CASSVGGIYNSPLHF
TGTGCCAGCAGCGTAGGCGGGATATATAATTCACCCCTCCACTTT
>TRBV5-4|TRBJ2-7|-|-
CASSPAGGRSYEQYF
TGTGCCAGCAGCCCGGCGGGTGGCCGGTCCTACGAGCAGTACTTC
>TRBV5-1|TRBJ1-5|-|-
CASSWGGDNQPQHF
TGCGCCAGCAGCTGGGGCGGGGACAATCAGCCCCAGCATTTT
>TRBV6-5|TRBJ1-1|-|-
CASSPRGNTEAFF
TGTGCCAGCAGTCCTCGGGGGAACACTGAAGCTTTCTTT
>TRBV11-2|TRBJ1-6|-|-
CASSLSGGYSPLHF
TGTGCCAGCAGCCTCTCCGGAGGTTACTCACCCCTCCACTTT
>TRBV3-1/TRBV3-2|TRBJ1-5|-|-
CASSQYSGGHQPQHF
TGTGCCAGCAGCCAATATTCGGGAGGCCATCAGCCCCAGCATTTT
>TRBV7-8|TRBJ2-1|-|-
CASSHPTREEFF
TGTGCCAGCAGCCACCCGACCAGGGAGGAGTTCTTC
>TRBV7-3|TRBJ2-5|-|TRBD2
CASSLRGLGARTETQYF
TGTGCCAGCAGCTTAAGAGGACTAGGCGCTAGGACCGAGACCCAGTACTTC
>TRBV6-5|TRBJ2-7|-|TRBD1
CASSIGTGSFEQYF
TGTGCCAGCAGTATCGGGACAGGGTCTTTCGAGCAGTACTTC
>TRBV4-1|TRBJ2-1|-|TRBD2
CASSPLTSGNEQFF
TGCGCCAGCAGCCCCCTGACTAGCGGGAATGAGCAGTTCTTC
>TRBV5-1|TRBJ1-1|-|-
CASSLVGLNTEAFF
TGCGCCAGCAGCTTGGTTGGGCTGAACACTGAAGCTTTCTTT
>TRBV9|TRBJ2-1|-|-
CASSVAVAEEILYNEQFF
TGTGCCAGCAGCGTAGCAGTAGCGGAGGAAATTTTATACAATGAGCAGTTCTTC
>TRBV7-9|TRBJ1-4|many|TRBD1
CASSGGQAVTNEKLFF
TGTGCCAGCAGCGGAGGACAGGCGGTAACTAATGAAAAACTGTTTTTT
>TRBV2|TRBJ1-5|-|TRBD1
CASSRQGVSNQPQHF
TGTGCCAGCAGCAGACAGGGCGTGAGCAATCAGCCCCAGCATTTT
>TRBV2|TRBJ2-5|-|-
CATKDQGPRETQYF
TGTGCCACCAAAGACCAGGGCCCCCGGGAGACCCAGTACTTC
>TRBV7-6|TRBJ2-1|-|TRBD1
CASSPGQGTYNEQFF
TGTGCCAGCAGCCCTGGACAGGGAACCTACAATGAGCAGTTCTTC
>TRBV30|TRBJ2-7|-|-
CAWMTGVTLEQYF
TGTGCCTGGATGACGGGAGTTACCTTGGAGCAGTACTTC
>TRBV7-3|TRBJ1-3|-|-
CASSLKEGEGNTIYF
TGTGCCAGCAGCTTAAAAGAGGGTGAGGGAAACACCATATATTTT
>TRBV4-1|TRBJ1-1|-|-
CASSQPPGNTEAFF
TGCGCCAGCAGCCAACCTCCAGGGAACACTGAAGCTTTCTTT
>TRBV10-3|TRBJ2-1|once|-
CAISENTGSSYNEQFF
TGTGCCATCAGTGAAAATACAGGGAGCTCCTACAATGAGCAGTTCTTC